Listed below are T cell receptor beta chains from one sample, sequenced in a study of cytomegalovirus exposure and HLA in healthy donors. TCRdb's table, derived via immunoSEQ multiplex PCR, lists solely in-frame clones and lacks some. The table has about 120,000 clones, approximately 80% seen once. The sample consisted of PBMCs. The source of these receptors is a female donor in good health and CMV-seropositive. The CDR3 runs from the conserved cysteine through the conserved F or W. D genes are given only for firm matches. Some rows have no size entry. The others give once, few or many, or a class for an expanded clone.

v_gene	abundance	len	j_gene	d_gene	CDR3nt	CDR3aa
TRBV7-9	.	14	TRBJ2-2	.	TGTGCCAGTCGAGGACAAAAGGTGGACGGGGAGCTGTTTTTT	CASRGQKVDGELFF
TRBV6-1	.	13	TRBJ1-5	.	TGTGCCAGCAGTAGGGCGGGGAACCAGCCCCAGCATTTT	CASSRAGNQPQHF
TRBV4-2	.	17	TRBJ2-1	TRBD2	TGTGCCAGCAGCCTAAGACCCCTAGCGGGCGACTACAATGAGCAGTTCTTC	CASSLRPLAGDYNEQFF
TRBV5-1	.	17	TRBJ2-1	TRBD1	TGCGCCAGCAGCCCATGGCAGCAGGACAGGGGGTTGAATGAGCAGTTCTTC	CASSPWQQDRGLNEQFF
TRBV28	.	14	TRBJ2-5	.	TGTGCCAGCAGTATCAGGGGAGTTGTAGAGACCCAGTACTTC	CASSIRGVVETQYF
TRBV7-6	once	16	TRBJ2-1	.	TGTGCCAGCAGCTTAAACACCGCGGGGGCGGATAATGAGCAGTTCTTC	CASSLNTAGADNEQFF
TRBV7-2	.	15	TRBJ2-7	TRBD1	TGTGCCAGCAGCTTAGGAAGGGGGCTCTCCTACGAGCAGTACTTC	CASSLGRGLSYEQYF
TRBV7-2	few	15	TRBJ2-2	.	TGTGCCAGCAGTTCTGGACTCGGGCCAACCGGGGAGCTGTTTTTT	CASSSGLGPTGELFF
TRBV7-8	.	12	TRBJ2-1	.	TGTGCCAGCAGCCTTCGGGGAAATGAGCAGTTCTTC	CASSLRGNEQFF
TRBV6-6	.	14	TRBJ2-3	.	TGTGCCAGCAGTTACTCGTCCCCCTCAGATACGCAGTATTTT	CASSYSSPSDTQYF
TRBV30	.	13	TRBJ1-2	.	TGTGCCTGGGGCGGGGGAGCAGGGACCGGCTACACCTTC	CAWGGGAGTGYTF
TRBV5-6	once	15	TRBJ2-3	TRBD2	TGTGCCAGCAGCTTAGGACTAGCGGACACAGATACGCAGTATTTT	CASSLGLADTDTQYF
TRBV19	few	15	TRBJ2-2	TRBD1	TGTGCCAGTAGCGGACAGGGAATAAACACCGGGGAGCTGTTTTTT	CASSGQGINTGELFF
TRBV2	.	14	TRBJ1-6	TRBD1	TGTGCCAGCAGGAGACAGGGGGCGGGTTCACCCCTCCACTTT	CASRRQGAGSPLHF
TRBV30	.	13	TRBJ1-2	TRBD1	TGTGCCTCCCACAGGGGGGAGGGCTATGGCTACACCTTC	CASHRGEGYGYTF
TRBV7-9	.	14	TRBJ1-5	.	TGTGCCAGCAGCTTGGGGCACCCTAATCAGCCCCAGCATTTT	CASSLGHPNQPQHF
TRBV7-3	.	15	TRBJ2-3	TRBD2	TGTGCCAGCAGCTTAAAAGGCGGGGGTGGGGATACGCAGTATTTT	CASSLKGGGGDTQYF
TRBV6-1	.	15	TRBJ1-5	TRBD1	TGTGCCAGCAGTGATAATACAGGGGGGTCGCAGCCCCAGCATTTT	CASSDNTGGSQPQHF
TRBV19	.	13	TRBJ2-3	.	TGTGCCAGTAGTATTTGGGGGAGGGATACGCAGTATTTT	CASSIWGRDTQYF
TRBV27	.	15	TRBJ1-4	.	TGTGCCAGCAGAGGGGTAACGGCAACTAATGAAAAACTGTTTTTT	CASRGVTATNEKLFF
TRBV18	few	17	TRBJ1-6	TRBD1	TGTGCCAGCTCACTTTCCGGGACAGGGCACTATAATTCACCCCTCCACTTT	CASSLSGTGHYNSPLHF
TRBV10-3	.	15	TRBJ1-2	TRBD1	TGTGCCATCAGGGGACAGGGAAGAAATAGCTATGGCTACACCTTC	CAIRGQGRNSYGYTF
TRBV6-4	.	15	TRBJ1-2	.	TGTGCCAGCAGTGGAGGTCCAACAGGGACCTATGGCTACACCTTC	CASSGGPTGTYGYTF
TRBV28	.	15	TRBJ1-1	.	TGTGCCAGCAGTCCCACGCAACGGGTGGGCACTGAAGCTTTCTTT	CASSPTQRVGTEAFF
TRBV30	.	12	TRBJ1-1	.	TGTGCCTGGACGTCTACTAGCACTGAAGCTTTCTTT	CAWTSTSTEAFF
TRBV28	.	14	TRBJ1-4	.	TGTGCCAGCAATCGCGGGGGCCCCTCTGAAAAACTGTTTTTT	CASNRGGPSEKLFF
TRBV5-1	few	14	TRBJ1-1	.	TGCGCCAGCAGCTTGACGCGGGGTAACACTGAAGCTTTCTTT	CASSLTRGNTEAFF
TRBV5-4	.	11	TRBJ2-7	.	TGTGCCAGCAGCTTATCTAACGAGCAGTACTTC	CASSLSNEQYF
TRBV13	.	15	TRBJ1-3	.	TGTGCCAGCAGCTTAGGGACAGTCGGTGGAAACACCATATATTTT	CASSLGTVGGNTIYF
TRBV5-1	.	15	TRBJ2-1	TRBD2	TGCGCCAGCAGCCCTCTCGCGGGAGTTTACAATGAGCAGTTCTTC	CASSPLAGVYNEQFF
TRBV5-1	few	16	TRBJ2-3	.	TGCGCCAGCAGCCCGGAGGGGGGCGGGGGTGCAGATACGCAGTATTTT	CASSPEGGGGADTQYF
TRBV19	.	15	TRBJ1-3	.	TGTGCCAGTAGCCAGACAGGAAGCTCTGGAAACACCATATATTTT	CASSQTGSSGNTIYF
TRBV9	.	15	TRBJ2-3	TRBD2	TGTGCCAGCAGCGTAAGGGAGGGAGCGGCAGATACGCAGTATTTT	CASSVREGAADTQYF
TRBV7-2	.	15	TRBJ2-7	TRBD1	TGTGCCAGCAGCTTAGAGGGGACAGGGTGGTCCGAGCAGTACTTC	CASSLEGTGWSEQYF
TRBV5-4	.	16	TRBJ1-6	.	TGTGCCAGCAGCCCCGGACGGGGCTCCTATAATTCACCCCTCCACTTT	CASSPGRGSYNSPLHF
TRBV2	once	15	TRBJ1-2	.	TGTGCCAGCAGTGAAGCCCCCGTGGGGCGCTATGGCTACACCTTC	CASSEAPVGRYGYTF
TRBV6-1	few	14	TRBJ2-1	TRBD1	TGTGCCAGCACCATGACAGGGGGTTATGGTGAGCAGTTCTTC	CASTMTGGYGEQFF
TRBV7-2	.	12	TRBJ2-7	.	TGTGCCAGCAGCCGGCGGGGTGGCGAGCAGTACTTC	CASSRRGGEQYF
TRBV4-1	few	15	TRBJ1-1	.	TGCGCCAGCAGCCTAGGGGGTGGGGGAGATACTGAAGCTTTCTTT	CASSLGGGGDTEAFF
TRBV11-1	once	16	TRBJ2-3	TRBD2	TGTGCCAGCAGGTGGGGACTAGCGGGGAACACAGATACGCAGTATTTT	CASRWGLAGNTDTQYF
TRBV7-3	.	15	TRBJ2-6	.	TGTGCCAGCAGCTCCTCGTACTCTGGGGCCAACGTCCTGACTTTC	CASSSSYSGANVLTF
TRBV4-2	.	15	TRBJ1-5	.	TGTGCCAGCAGCCACGGGGCTGGGGGCTTAGAGCCCCAGCATTTT	CASSHGAGGLEPQHF
TRBV7-9	.	13	TRBJ2-5	TRBD2	TGTGCCAGCAGCCTATGGGGGGGGGAGACCCAGTACTTC	CASSLWGGETQYF
TRBV6-6	.	16	TRBJ2-2	.	TGTGCCAGCAGCGCTCGGGTGATCTTGAACACCGGGGAGCTGTTTTTT	CASSARVILNTGELFF
TRBV7-2	.	17	TRBJ2-3	TRBD2	TGTGCCAGCAGCTTCATGCCCTTAGCGGGGGTGGGGGATACGCAGTATTTT	CASSFMPLAGVGDTQYF
TRBV10-3	.	14	TRBJ1-5	.	TGTGCCATCAGTGCACAGTGGGGCGATCAGCCCCAGCATTTT	CAISAQWGDQPQHF
TRBV7-9	.	14	TRBJ1-1	.	TGTGCCAGCAGACGAGGACTCCTGAACACTGAAGCTTTCTTT	CASRRGLLNTEAFF
TRBV6-4	once	15	TRBJ2-3	TRBD2	TGTGCCAGCAGTGACCGCGGGGGGGCTGTAGATACGCAGTATTTT	CASSDRGGAVDTQYF
TRBV5-1	once	13	TRBJ1-5	.	TGCGCCAGCAGCTTGGGGGGGGGTCAGCCCCAGCATTTT	CASSLGGGQPQHF
TRBV15	.	14	TRBJ1-3	TRBD1	TGTGCCACCACGGACAGGGGTTACGGAAACACCATATATTTT	CATTDRGYGNTIYF
TRBV28	.	16	TRBJ2-3	TRBD2	TGTGCCAGCAGTTCACACCCTGGGGGGGGAGCAGATACGCAGTATTTT	CASSSHPGGGADTQYF
TRBV6-5	.	14	TRBJ1-3	.	TGTGCCAGCAGCGGACAACTATCTGGAAACACCATATATTTT	CASSGQLSGNTIYF